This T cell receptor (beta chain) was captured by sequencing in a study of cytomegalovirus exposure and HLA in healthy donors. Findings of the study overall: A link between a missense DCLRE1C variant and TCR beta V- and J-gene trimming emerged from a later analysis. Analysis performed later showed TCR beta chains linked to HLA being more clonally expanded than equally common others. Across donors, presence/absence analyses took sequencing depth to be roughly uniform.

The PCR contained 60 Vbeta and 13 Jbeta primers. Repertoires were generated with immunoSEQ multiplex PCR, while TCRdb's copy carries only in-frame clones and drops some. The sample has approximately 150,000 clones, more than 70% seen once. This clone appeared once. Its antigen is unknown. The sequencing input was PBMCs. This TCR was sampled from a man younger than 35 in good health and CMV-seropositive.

This CDR3 reads CASSPGDMRETQYF. DNA for the CDR3: TGTGCCAGCAGCCCAGGGGATATGAGAGAGACCCAGTACTTC. The rearrangement joins TRBV28 to TRBJ2-5, with D maybe TRBD1 (6 bases). V lost 6 bases to trimming and J lost 4 bases, with 15 bases between them. Germline loops: CDR1 MDHEN, CDR2 SYDVKM. This CDR3 contains 14 residues.